The clone carrying this T cell receptor beta chain was counted between two and nine times. Its cognate antigen is unknown. This record belongs to a study of HIV-infected children after antiretroviral therapy interruption. Study-level results: Naive CD4+ CDR3 sharing between time points fell after interruption began. Shared-triplet CDR3 clusters increased after treatment interruption in three patients, significant only when one outlier was excluded.

Treatment: PENTA 11 planned treatment interruption arm or continuous ART arm. The TCR library was built from RNA with a 3' RACE protocol and unique molecular identifiers. TCRdb redid the calling of the 3' RACE reads with MiXCR, one entry per CDR3 protein. The data contain 14,000 to 15,000 distinct CDR3 sequences, 3% to 3.5% of them singletons. The germline V gene encodes CDR1 LGHNA and CDR2 YNFKEQ. This CDR3 region has 15 residues. Germline trimming cut 0 bases from V and 8 bases from J; bases unmatched to any gene: 7. This TCR was recovered from a pool of human donors with HIV. Specimen: CD45RO+ CD8+ T cells from PBMCs, pooled from several time points, collected from a donor given antiretroviral therapy, either interrupted or continuous. Subset: memory CD8+ CD45RO+ CD45RA- T cells. The V and J genes are TRBV4-2 and TRBJ2-1, with TRBD2 matching over 7 bases. This CDR3 reads CASSQELGGGDEQFF. The CDR3 nucleotides read TGTGCCAGCAGCCAAGAACTTGGGGGGGGGGATGAGCAGTTCTTC.